This T cell receptor beta chain was documented in a study of shared clonotypes between healthy human individuals. Profiling relied on immunoSEQ multiplex PCR, and the TCRdb table lists in-frame clones only, not all of them. The data contain roughly 2 million clones, approximately 95% of them singletons. Trimming removed 1 base at V and 0 bases at J, with 10 bases between. The CDR3 covers 17 residues. Germline values: CDR1 MNHEY, CDR2 SMNVEV (reference sequence). Sequenced sample: naive CD4+ T cells sorted from blood. Subset defined: CD45RA+ positively selected. This chain links TRBV27 with TRBJ2-6; no clear D. The source of this sequence is a man younger than 30 in good health. The CDR3 DNA reads TGTGCCAGCAGTTTATACGGCTCGAGCTCTGGGGCCAACGTCCTGACTTTC. Translated: CASSLYGSSSGANVLTF.